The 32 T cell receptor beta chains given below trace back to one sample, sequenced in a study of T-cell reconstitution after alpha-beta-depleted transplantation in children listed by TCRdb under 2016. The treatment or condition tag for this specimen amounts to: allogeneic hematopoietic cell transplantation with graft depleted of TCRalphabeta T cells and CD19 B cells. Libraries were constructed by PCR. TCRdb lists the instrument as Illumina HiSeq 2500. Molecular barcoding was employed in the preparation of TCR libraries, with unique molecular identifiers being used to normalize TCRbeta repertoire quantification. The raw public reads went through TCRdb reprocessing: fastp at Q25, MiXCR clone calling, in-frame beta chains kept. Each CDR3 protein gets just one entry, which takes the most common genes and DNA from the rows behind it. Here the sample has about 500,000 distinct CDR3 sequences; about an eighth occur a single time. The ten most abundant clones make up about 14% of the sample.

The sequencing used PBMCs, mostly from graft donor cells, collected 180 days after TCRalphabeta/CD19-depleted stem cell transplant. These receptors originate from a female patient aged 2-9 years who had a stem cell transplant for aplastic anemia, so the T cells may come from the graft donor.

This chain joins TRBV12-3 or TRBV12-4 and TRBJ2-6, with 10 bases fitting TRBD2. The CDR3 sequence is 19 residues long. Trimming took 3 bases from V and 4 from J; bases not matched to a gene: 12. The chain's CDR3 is CASSFFALAGLSGANVLTF. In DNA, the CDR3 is TGTGCCAGCAGTTTTTTTGCACTAGCGGGATTATCAGGGGCCAACGTCCTGACTTTC.

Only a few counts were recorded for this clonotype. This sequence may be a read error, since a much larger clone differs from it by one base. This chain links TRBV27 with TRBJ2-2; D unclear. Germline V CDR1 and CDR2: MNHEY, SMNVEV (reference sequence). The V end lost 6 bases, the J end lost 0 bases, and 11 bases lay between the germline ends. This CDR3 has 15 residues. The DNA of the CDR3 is TGTGCCAGCAGAAGGATAGGGTCGAACACCGGGGAGCTGTTTTTT. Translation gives CASRRIGSNTGELFF.

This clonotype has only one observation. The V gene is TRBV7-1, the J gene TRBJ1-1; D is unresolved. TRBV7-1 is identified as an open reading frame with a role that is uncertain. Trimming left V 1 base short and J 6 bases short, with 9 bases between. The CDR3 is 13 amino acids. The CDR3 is CASSSGILSEAFF. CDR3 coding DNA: TGTGCCAGCAGCTCAGGGATCCTCTCTGAAGCTTTCTTT.

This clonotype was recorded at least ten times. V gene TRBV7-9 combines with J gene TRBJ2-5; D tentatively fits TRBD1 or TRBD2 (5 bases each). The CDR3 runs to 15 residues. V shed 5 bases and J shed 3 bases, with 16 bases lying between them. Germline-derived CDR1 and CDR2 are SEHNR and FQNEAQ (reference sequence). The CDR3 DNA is TGTGCCAGCAGCCCTCTCGGCTGGGACGAAGAGACCCAGTACTTC. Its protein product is CASSPLGWDEETQYF.

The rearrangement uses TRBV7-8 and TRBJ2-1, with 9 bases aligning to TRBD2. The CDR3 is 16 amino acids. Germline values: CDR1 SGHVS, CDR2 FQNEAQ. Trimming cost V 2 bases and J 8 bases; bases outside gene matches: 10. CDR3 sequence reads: CASSLKGLAPGDEQFF. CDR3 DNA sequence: TGTGCCAGCAGCTTAAAAGGACTAGCGCCCGGGGATGAGCAGTTCTTC.

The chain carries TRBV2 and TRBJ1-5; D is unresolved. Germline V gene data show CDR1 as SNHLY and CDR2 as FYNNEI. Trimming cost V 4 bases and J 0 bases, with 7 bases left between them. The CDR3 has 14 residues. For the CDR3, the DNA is TGTGCCAGCAGTGGGACTTTTAGCAATCAGCCCCAGCATTTT. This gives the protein CASSGTFSNQPQHF.

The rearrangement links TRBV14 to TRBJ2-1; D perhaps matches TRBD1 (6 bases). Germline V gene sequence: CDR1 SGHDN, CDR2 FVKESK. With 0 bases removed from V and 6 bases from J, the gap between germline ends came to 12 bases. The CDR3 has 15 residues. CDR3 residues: CASSQEVRGGNEQFF. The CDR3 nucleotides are TGTGCCAGCAGCCAAGAGGTTAGAGGGGGCAATGAGCAGTTCTTC. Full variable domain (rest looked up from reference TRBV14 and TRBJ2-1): EAGVTQFPSHSVIEKGQTVTLRCDPISGHDNLYWYRRVMGKEIKFLLHFVKESKQDESGMPNNRFLAERTGGTYSTLKVQPAELEDSGVYFCASSQEVRGGNEQFFGPGTRLTVL.

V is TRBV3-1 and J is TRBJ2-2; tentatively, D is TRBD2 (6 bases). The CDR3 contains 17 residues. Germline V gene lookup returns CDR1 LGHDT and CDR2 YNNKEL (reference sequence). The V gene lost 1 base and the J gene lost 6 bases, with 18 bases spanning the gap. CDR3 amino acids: CASSQGGIGRGPGELFF. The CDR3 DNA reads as TGTGCCAGCAGCCAAGGAGGAATCGGGAGAGGTCCCGGGGAGCTGTTTTTT. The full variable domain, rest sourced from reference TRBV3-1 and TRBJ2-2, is DTAVSQTPKYLVTQMGNDKSIKCEQNLGHDTMYWYKQDSKKFLKIMFSYNNKELIINETVPNRFSPKSPDKAHLNLHINSLELGDSAVYFCASSQGGIGRGPGELFFGEGSRLTVL.

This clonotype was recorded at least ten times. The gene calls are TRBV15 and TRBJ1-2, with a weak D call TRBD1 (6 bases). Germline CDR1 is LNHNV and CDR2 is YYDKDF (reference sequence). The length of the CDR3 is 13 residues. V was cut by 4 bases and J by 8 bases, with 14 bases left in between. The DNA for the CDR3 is TGTGCCACCAGCACAGGGGTCTGGATGGGCTACACCTTC. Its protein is CATSTGVWMGYTF.

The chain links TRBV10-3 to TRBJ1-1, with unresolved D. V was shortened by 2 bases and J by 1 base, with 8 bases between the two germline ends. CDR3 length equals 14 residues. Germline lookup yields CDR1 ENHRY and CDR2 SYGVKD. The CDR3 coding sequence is TGTGCCATCAGTGAGGTCTTTGAGAACACTGAAGCTTTCTTT. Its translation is CAISEVFENTEAFF.

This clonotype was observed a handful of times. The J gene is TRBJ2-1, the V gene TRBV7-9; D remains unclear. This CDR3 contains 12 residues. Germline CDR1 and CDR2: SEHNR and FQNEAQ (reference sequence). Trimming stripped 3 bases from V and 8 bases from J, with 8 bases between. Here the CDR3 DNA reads TGTGCCAGCAGCTTTAGCATGGATGAGCAGTTCTTC. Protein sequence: CASSFSMDEQFF.

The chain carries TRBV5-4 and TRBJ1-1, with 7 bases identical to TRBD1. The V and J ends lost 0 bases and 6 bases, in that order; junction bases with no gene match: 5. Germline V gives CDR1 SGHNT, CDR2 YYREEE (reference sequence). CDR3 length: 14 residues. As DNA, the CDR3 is TGTGCCAGCAGCTTGGAAGGGGGCGCGGCTGAAGCTTTCTTT. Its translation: CASSLEGGAAEAFF. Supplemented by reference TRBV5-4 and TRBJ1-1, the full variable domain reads ETGVTQSPTHLIKTRGQQVTLRCSSQSGHNTVSWYQQALGQGPQFIFQYYREEENGRGNFPPRFSGLQFPNYSSELNVNALELDDSALYLCASSLEGGAAEAFFGQGTRLTVV.

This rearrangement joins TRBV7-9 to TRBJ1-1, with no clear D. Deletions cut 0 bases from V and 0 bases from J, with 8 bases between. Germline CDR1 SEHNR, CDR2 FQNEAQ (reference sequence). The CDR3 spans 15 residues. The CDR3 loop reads CASSLAWGMNTEAFF. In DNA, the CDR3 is TGTGCCAGCAGCTTAGCTTGGGGTATGAACACTGAAGCTTTCTTT.

The CDR3 here is CASSLSEGVYKDEQFF. CDR3 DNA: TGTGCCAGCAGTCTTTCGGAGGGGGTGTACAAGGATGAGCAGTTCTTC. The chain recombines TRBV7-9 with TRBJ2-1; D might be TRBD1 or TRBD2, each matching 6 bases. V lost 6 bases and J 8 bases, leaving 23 bases between the germline ends. The CDR3 runs to 16 residues. Germline V gives CDR1 SEHNR, CDR2 FQNEAQ (reference sequence).

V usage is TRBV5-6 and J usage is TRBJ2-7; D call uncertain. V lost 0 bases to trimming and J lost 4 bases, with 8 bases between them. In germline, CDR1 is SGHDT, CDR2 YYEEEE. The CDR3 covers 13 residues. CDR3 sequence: CASSLGFPYEQYV. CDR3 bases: TGTGCCAGCAGCTTGGGTTTCCCTTACGAGCAGTACGTC.

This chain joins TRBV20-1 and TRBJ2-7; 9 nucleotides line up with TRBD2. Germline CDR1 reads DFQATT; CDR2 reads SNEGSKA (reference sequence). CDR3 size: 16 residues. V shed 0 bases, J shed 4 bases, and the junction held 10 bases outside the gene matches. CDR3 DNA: TGCAGTGCTAGAGATGGCCTAGCGGGGAACCGTTACGAGCAGTACTTC. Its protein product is CSARDGLAGNRYEQYF.

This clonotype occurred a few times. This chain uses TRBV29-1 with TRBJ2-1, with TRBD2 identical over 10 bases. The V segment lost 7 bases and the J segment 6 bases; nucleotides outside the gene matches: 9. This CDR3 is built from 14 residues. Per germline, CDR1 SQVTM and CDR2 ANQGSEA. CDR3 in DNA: TGCAGCGGTACAAGCGGGAGGGCCTTCAATGAGCAGTTCTTC. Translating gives CSGTSGRAFNEQFF.

CDR3 sequence reads: CASSYSREVLGGSNTGELFF. The CDR3 nucleotides are TGTGCCAGCAGTTACTCCAGGGAGGTACTGGGTGGATCGAACACCGGGGAGCTGTTTTTT. The chain has TRBV6-2 or TRBV6-3 and TRBJ2-2, with a tentative D call TRBD2 (6 bases). Germline values: CDR1 MNHEY, CDR2 SVGEGT. V was cut by 0 bases and J by 0 bases, with 20 bases left in between. The CDR3 has 20 residues.

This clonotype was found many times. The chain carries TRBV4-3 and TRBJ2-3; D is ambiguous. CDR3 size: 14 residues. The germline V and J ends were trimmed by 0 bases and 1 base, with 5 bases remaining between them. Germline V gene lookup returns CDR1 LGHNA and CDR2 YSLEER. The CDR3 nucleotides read TGCGCCAGCAGCCAAGATTCTGGCACAGATACGCAGTATTTT. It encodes CASSQDSGTDTQYF.

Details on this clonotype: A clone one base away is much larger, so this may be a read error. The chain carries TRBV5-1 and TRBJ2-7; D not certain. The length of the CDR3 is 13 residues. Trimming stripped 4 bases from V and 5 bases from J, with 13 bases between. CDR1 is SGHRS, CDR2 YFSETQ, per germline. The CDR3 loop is CASSTAAPNEQYF. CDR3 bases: TGCGCCAGCAGCACCGCAGCGCCCAACGAGCAGTACTTC.

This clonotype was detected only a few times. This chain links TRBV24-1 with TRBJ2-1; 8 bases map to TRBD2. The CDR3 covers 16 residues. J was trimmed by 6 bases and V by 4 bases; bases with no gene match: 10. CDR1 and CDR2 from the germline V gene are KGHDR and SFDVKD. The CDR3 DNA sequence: TGTGCCACCAGTGACTGGGCAGCGGGAGTATCCAATGAGCAGTTCTTC. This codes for CATSDWAAGVSNEQFF.

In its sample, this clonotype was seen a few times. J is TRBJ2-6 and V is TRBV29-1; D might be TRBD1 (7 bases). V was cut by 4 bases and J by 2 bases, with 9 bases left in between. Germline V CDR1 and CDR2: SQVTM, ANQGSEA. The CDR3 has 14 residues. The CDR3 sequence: CSVGRGPGANVLTF. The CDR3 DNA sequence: TGCAGCGTTGGGAGGGGGCCTGGGGCCAACGTCCTGACTTTC.

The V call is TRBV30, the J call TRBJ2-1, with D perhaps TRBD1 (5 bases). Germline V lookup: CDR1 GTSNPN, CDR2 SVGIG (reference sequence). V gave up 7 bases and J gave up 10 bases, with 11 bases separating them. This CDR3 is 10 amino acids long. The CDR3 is CASRDVEQFF. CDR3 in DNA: TGTGCCTCCAGGGATGTGGAGCAGTTCTTC. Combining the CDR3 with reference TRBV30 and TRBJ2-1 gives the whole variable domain SQTIHQWPATLVQPVGSPLSLECTVEGTSNPNLYWYRQAAGRGLQLLFYSVGIGQISSEVPQNLSASRPQDRQFILSSKKLLLSDSGFYLCASRDVEQFFGPGTRLTVL.

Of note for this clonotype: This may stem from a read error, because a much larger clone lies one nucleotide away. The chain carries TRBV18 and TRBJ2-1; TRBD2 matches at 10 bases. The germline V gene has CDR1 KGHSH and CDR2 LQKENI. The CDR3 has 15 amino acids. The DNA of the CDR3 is TGTGCCAGCTCACTTAGAGCGGGAGGGGACAATGTGCAGTTCTTC. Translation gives CASSLRAGGDNVQFF.

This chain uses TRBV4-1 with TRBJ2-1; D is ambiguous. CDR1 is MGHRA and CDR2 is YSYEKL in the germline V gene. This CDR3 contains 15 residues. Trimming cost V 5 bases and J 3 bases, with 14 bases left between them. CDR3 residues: CASSIYREFYNEQFF. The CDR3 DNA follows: TGCGCCAGCAGCATATATAGAGAATTCTACAATGAGCAGTTCTTC.

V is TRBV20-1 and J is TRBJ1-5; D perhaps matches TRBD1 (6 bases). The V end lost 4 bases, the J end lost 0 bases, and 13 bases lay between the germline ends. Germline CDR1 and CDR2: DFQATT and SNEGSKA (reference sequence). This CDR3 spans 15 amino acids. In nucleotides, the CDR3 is TGCAGTGCTATGAAGCAGGGACATAGCAATCAGCCCCAGCATTTT. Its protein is CSAMKQGHSNQPQHF.

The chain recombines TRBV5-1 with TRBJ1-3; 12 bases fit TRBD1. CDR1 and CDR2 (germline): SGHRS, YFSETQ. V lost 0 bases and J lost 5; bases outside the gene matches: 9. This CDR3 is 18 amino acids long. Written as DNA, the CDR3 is TGCGCCAGCAGCTTGGAACCAGGGACAGGGGGCTCCCGAAACACCATATATTTT. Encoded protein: CASSLEPGTGGSRNTIYF.

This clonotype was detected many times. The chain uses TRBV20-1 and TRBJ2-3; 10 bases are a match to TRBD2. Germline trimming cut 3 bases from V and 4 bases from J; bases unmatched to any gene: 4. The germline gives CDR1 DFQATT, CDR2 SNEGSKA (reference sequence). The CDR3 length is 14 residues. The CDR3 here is CSASSSGSADTQYF. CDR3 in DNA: TGCAGTGCTAGTTCTAGCGGGAGCGCAGATACGCAGTATTTT.

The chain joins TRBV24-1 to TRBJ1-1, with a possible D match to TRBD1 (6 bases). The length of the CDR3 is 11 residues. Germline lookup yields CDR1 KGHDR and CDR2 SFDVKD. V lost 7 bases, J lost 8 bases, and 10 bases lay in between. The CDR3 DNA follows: TGTGCCACCAGGGCTGGACAGGAAGCTTTCTTT. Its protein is CATRAGQEAFF.

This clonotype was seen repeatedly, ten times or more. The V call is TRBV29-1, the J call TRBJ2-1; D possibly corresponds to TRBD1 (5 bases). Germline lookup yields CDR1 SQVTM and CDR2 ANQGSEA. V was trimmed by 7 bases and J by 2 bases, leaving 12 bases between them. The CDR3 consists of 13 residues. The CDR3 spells CSAAQGPYNEQFF. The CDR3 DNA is TGCAGCGCGGCCCAGGGCCCCTACAATGAGCAGTTCTTC.

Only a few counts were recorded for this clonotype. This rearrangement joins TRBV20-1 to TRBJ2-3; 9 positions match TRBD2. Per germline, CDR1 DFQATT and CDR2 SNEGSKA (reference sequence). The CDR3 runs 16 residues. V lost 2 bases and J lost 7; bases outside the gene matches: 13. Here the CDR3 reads CSARYSGGRAKYTQYF. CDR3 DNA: TGCAGTGCTAGATACAGCGGCGGGAGGGCCAAATATACGCAGTATTTT.

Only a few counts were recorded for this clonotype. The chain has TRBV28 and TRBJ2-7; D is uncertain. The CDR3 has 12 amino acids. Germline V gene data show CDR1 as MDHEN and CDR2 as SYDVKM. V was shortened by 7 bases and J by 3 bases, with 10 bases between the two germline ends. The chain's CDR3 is CASISALYEQYF. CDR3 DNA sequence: TGTGCCAGCATATCGGCCCTCTACGAGCAGTACTTC.